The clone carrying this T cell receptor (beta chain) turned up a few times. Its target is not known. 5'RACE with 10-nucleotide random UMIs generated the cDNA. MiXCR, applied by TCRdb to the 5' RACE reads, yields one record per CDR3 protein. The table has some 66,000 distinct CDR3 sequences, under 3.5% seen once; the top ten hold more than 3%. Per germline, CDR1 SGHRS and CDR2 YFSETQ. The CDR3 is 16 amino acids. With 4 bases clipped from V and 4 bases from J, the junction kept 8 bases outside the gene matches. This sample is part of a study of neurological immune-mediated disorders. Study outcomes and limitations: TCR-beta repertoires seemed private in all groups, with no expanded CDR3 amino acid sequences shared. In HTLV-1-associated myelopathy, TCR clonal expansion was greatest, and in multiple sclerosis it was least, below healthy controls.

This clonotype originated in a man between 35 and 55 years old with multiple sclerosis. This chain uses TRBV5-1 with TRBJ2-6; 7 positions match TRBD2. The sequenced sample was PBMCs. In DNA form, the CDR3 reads TGCGCCAGCAGCGACCAGCTAGCGGCCGGGGCCAACGTCCTGACTTTC. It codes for CASSDQLAAGANVLTF.